These 22 T cell receptor beta chains were all obtained from the same sample, sequenced in a study of cytomegalovirus exposure and HLA in healthy donors (dated 2017 in TCRdb). Libraries were built with the immunoSEQ multiplex PCR assay. The multiplex PCR relied on a mix of 60 forward primers for TCR Vbeta segments and 13 reverse primers for TCR Jbeta segments. Drawn from immuneACCESS, this table holds only the in-frame rearrangements with V and J called that TCRdb kept. Clones are partly lost; checked studies trace under half to an unresolved V gene and leave the rest unexplained. In all, the sample holds 100,000 or so clones, and about three quarters of those were seen once. 12% of the sample rests with the top ten. Source material: PBMCs. The receptors come from a woman in her thirties or forties in good health and CMV-seropositive.

The V and J genes are TRBV5-4 and TRBJ2-1, with TRBD2 as a possible D gene (6 bases). The CDR3 loop spans 15 amino acids. V was shortened by 2 bases and J by 8 bases, with 17 bases between the two germline ends. The germline V gene encodes CDR1 SGHNT and CDR2 YYREEE (reference sequence). The DNA of the CDR3 is TGTGCCAGCAGCTTCAGAGGGCGGGGAAGGGATGAGCAGTTCTTC. This codes for CASSFRGRGRDEQFF.

The CDR3 region is CASSIWDRGDYEQYF. Here the CDR3 DNA reads TGTGCCAGTAGTATATGGGACAGGGGAGATTACGAGCAGTACTTC. The chain has TRBV19 and TRBJ2-7, with 10 nucleotides matching TRBD1. V trimming: 2 bases; J trimming: 4 bases; junction bases outside the gene matches: 5. The CDR3 has 15 amino acids. CDR1 LNHDA and CDR2 SQIVND come from the germline V gene (reference sequence).

This chain uses TRBV30 with TRBJ2-4; TRBD1 might be the D (6 bases). V was cut by 5 bases and J by 0 bases, with 23 bases left in between. CDR1 is GTSNPN, CDR2 SVGIG, per germline (reference sequence). There are 18 residues in the CDR3. The CDR3 sequence: CAWAHRVEHQLAKNIQYF. Written as DNA, the CDR3 is TGTGCCTGGGCCCACAGGGTCGAGCACCAACTAGCCAAAAACATTCAGTACTTC.

The rearrangement uses TRBV5-1 and TRBJ1-1; TRBD1 matches at 11 bases. V shed 4 bases and J 6 bases; nucleotides not matched to a gene: 8. There are 15 residues in the CDR3. Germline V gene sequence: CDR1 SGHRS, CDR2 YFSETQ. For the CDR3, the DNA is TGCGCCAGCAGCGACGGACAGGGGGCAGGGGCTGAAGCTTTCTTT. Residues: CASSDGQGAGAEAFF.

A few counts support this clone. V usage is TRBV7-2 and J usage is TRBJ2-7; D is possibly TRBD1 (5 bases). The germline V and J ends were trimmed by 5 bases and 0 bases, with 11 bases remaining between them. The CDR3 extends over 14 amino acids. Germline V gene lookup returns CDR1 SGHTA and CDR2 FQGNSA. CDR3 residues: CASSKRGTSYEQYF. The CDR3 DNA reads TGTGCCAGCAGCAAAAGGGGAACCTCCTACGAGCAGTACTTC.

This clone has only a few counts. The rearrangement joins TRBV9 to TRBJ2-7; 8 bases align to TRBD2. The germline V gene has CDR1 SGDLS and CDR2 YYNGEE. Trimming took 0 bases from V and 7 from J; bases not matched to a gene: 6. There are 14 residues in the CDR3. The CDR3 coding sequence is TGTGCCAGCAGCGTAGCGGGGGGGCCGAGTGAGCAGTACTTC. Protein product: CASSVAGGPSEQYF.

The chain joins TRBV25-1 to TRBJ2-1, with 9 bases that match TRBD2. Germline CDR1 and CDR2: MGHDK and SYGVNS. This CDR3 region has 17 residues. V was clipped by 5 bases and J by 2 bases; unmatched bases: 10. The CDR3, as DNA: TGTGCCAGCAGTCCAGGTGTGGCGGGGGGGACCTACAATGAGCAGTTCTTC. Residues: CASSPGVAGGTYNEQFF.

This clone was picked up a small number of times. This chain links TRBV27 with TRBJ1-4; 10 bases agree with TRBD1. From germline, CDR1 is MNHEY and CDR2 SMNVEV (reference sequence). CDR3 size: 18 residues. V was clipped by 6 bases and J by 10 bases; unmatched bases: 20. CDR3 DNA: TGTGCCAGCAGACTCTACAACCGGGACAGGGGAGGTTTTGGAAAACTGTTTTTT. It specifies CASRLYNRDRGGFGKLFF.

This clone was found once. The chain has TRBV6-5 and TRBJ1-5; TRBD1 matches at 8 bases. The CDR3 consists of 15 residues. J gave up 0 bases and V 6 bases, and 4 bases lay outside the gene matches. In germline, CDR1 is MNHEY, CDR2 SVGAGI. The chain's CDR3 is CASRLQGGSNQPQHF. The CDR3 DNA follows: TGTGCCAGCAGGCTACAGGGGGGTAGCAATCAGCCCCAGCATTTT.

This chain uses TRBV9 with TRBJ1-6, with unresolved D. The germline V and J ends were trimmed by 3 bases and 6 bases, with 10 bases remaining between them. Germline V gene data show CDR1 as SGDLS and CDR2 as YYNGEE. The CDR3 contains 14 residues. The CDR3 coding sequence is TGTGCCAGCAGCGCCCGAGGGAGTAATTCACCCCTCCACTTT. Translated, it gives CASSARGSNSPLHF.

This chain connects TRBV29-1 to TRBJ2-7; 10 bases are a match to TRBD1. With 4 bases clipped from V and 3 bases from J, the junction kept 6 bases outside the gene matches. This CDR3 is 14 amino acids long. Germline CDR1 and CDR2: SQVTM and ANQGSEA. The CDR3 here is CSVGGDRGYYEQYF. In DNA form, the CDR3 reads TGCAGCGTTGGAGGGGACAGGGGTTACTACGAGCAGTACTTC.

This chain connects TRBV5-1 to TRBJ2-6, with D possibly TRBD1 on 6 matching bases. The CDR3 spans 19 residues. CDR1 SGHRS and CDR2 YFSETQ come from the germline V gene. Between the trimmed V and J ends, which lost 4 bases and 0 bases, there was a span of 20 bases. CDR3: CASSPRQATSSSGANVLTF. CDR3 sequence (DNA): TGCGCCAGCAGCCCTCGACAGGCCACATCCTCCTCTGGGGCCAACGTCCTGACTTTC.

This clone was seen a few times. The chain couples TRBV19 to TRBJ1-1; 8 bases are shared with TRBD1. The junction had 14 bases not matched to a gene; V was cut back by 6 bases and J by 11 bases. The germline CDR1 and CDR2 sequences are LNHDA and SQIVND (reference sequence). This CDR3 is 14 amino acids long. The CDR3 bases are TGTGCCAGTAGATCCGGGACAGGCGCGGTATTGGCTTTCTTT. Amino acid sequence: CASRSGTGAVLAFF.

V gene TRBV2 combines with J gene TRBJ1-4; D ambiguous. The CDR3 length is 14 residues. Trimming took off 5 bases at V and 6 bases at J, with 13 bases between the two ends. Germline assignment: CDR1 SNHLY and CDR2 FYNNEI. CDR3 loop: CASSPGNLYEKLFF. For the CDR3, the DNA is TGTGCCAGCAGTCCGGGTAACCTCTATGAAAAACTGTTTTTT.

The chain joins TRBV2 to TRBJ2-7, with 9 bases fitting TRBD1. The CDR3 contains 14 residues. The germline CDR1 and CDR2 sequences are SNHLY and FYNNEI. V was pared by 6 bases and J by 6 bases, with 9 bases of the junction left unmatched. The CDR3 sequence is CASRDRGVGGEQYF. For the CDR3, the DNA is TGTGCCAGCAGGGACAGGGGAGTCGGCGGCGAGCAGTACTTC.

Written as DNA, the CDR3 is TGTGCCAGCAGCCCGGACAGGCTAGAGAGGGAGCGCCAGCATTTT. Protein: CASSPDRLERERQHF. The gene calls are TRBV7-8 and TRBJ1-5; the match to TRBD1 covers 7 bases. Losses at the gene ends were 5 bases for V and 12 bases for J; bases not matched to a gene: 16. Germline assignment: CDR1 SGHVS and CDR2 FQNEAQ. The CDR3 is 15 residues long.

The rearrangement uses TRBV9 and TRBJ2-4, with no clear D. V was pared by 0 bases and J by 0 bases, with 10 bases between. This CDR3 comprises 16 residues. Germline V gene data show CDR1 as SGDLS and CDR2 as YYNGEE. The CDR3: CASSVGRTLAKNIQYF. The CDR3 bases are TGTGCCAGCAGCGTAGGCAGAACCCTAGCCAAAAACATTCAGTACTTC.

This chain links TRBV6-5 with TRBJ2-7, with D maybe TRBD1 (7 bases). Germline V CDR1 and CDR2: MNHEY, SVGAGI. The CDR3 length is 12 residues. V lost 9 bases to trimming and J lost 5 bases, with 14 bases between them. Here the CDR3 reads CASRTGGNEQYF. Written as DNA, the CDR3 is TGTGCCAGTCGGACAGGAGGGAACGAGCAGTACTTC.

V and J are TRBV11-2 and TRBJ1-1; D is ambiguous. The CDR3 runs to 15 residues. Trimming pared 0 bases from V and 1 base from J, leaving 9 bases between. The germline V gene encodes CDR1 SGHAT and CDR2 FQNNGV. CDR3 nucleotide sequence: TGTGCCAGCAGCTTAGAGCGGCGTGCGAACACTGAAGCTTTCTTT. Translation gives CASSLERRANTEAFF.

The chain combines TRBV7-2 with TRBJ2-7; D possibly corresponds to TRBD1 (6 bases). Germline V gene lookup returns CDR1 SGHTA and CDR2 FQGNSA. Trimming removed 5 bases from V and 1 base from J, with 15 bases in between. The CDR3 is 15 amino acids. In DNA, the CDR3 is TGTGCCAGCAGCCCATCCGGGACAACATCCTACGAGCAGTACTTC. This translates into CASSPSGTTSYEQYF.

The chain is built from TRBV6-1 and TRBJ2-6, with 7 positions matching TRBD2. The V segment lost 10 bases and the J segment 3 bases; nucleotides outside the gene matches: 6. This CDR3 contains 14 residues. Looked up from germline, CDR1 is MNHNS and CDR2 is SASEGT. The CDR3 DNA follows: TGTGCCACCACCCCTAGCGGTGGGGCCAACGTCCTGACTTTC. It codes for CATTPSGGANVLTF.

The chain has TRBV2 and TRBJ1-2; perhaps TRBD1 as D (5 bases). Germline V lookup: CDR1 SNHLY, CDR2 FYNNEI. The CDR3 sequence is 12 residues long. V dropped 3 bases and J dropped 12 bases, with 14 bases sitting between them. The CDR3 region has the DNA TGTGCCAGCAGTGAGCCACCCCGGGGGGACACCTTC. It is translated as CASSEPPRGDTF.